This TCR beta chain emerged from a study of glioma-infiltrating T cells after dendritic cell vaccination. The CDR3 extends over 16 amino acids. CDR1 and CDR2 (germline): MNHEY, SVGAGI. V was clipped by 4 bases and J by 1 base, with 16 bases between them. The assay was immunoSEQ multiplex PCR, and TCRdb's table has in-frame clones only and misses some. The table has some 110,000 clones, 90% seen once. Time point given: after dendritic cell vaccination, including at tumor progression/relapse. This TCR derives from a human donor with glioblastoma. Sequencing used blood, obtained after dendritic cell vaccination. The chain is built from TRBV6-5 and TRBJ1-1, with D hard to call. The CDR3 nucleotides read TGTGCCAGCAGTTTACTGGGCCAAGGAAAGAACACTGAAGCTTTCTTT. Its translation: CASSLLGQGKNTEAFF.